Following are 26 T cell receptor beta chains from one sample sequenced in a study of blood T cell repertoires in COVID-19. Data came from immunoSEQ multiplex PCR; TCRdb stores just in-frame clones and leaves some out. The sample lists some 90,000 clones; almost 90% were seen once. The sequenced sample consisted of peripheral blood. These receptors all stem from a woman at least 80 years old with active or convalescent COVID-19.

The CDR3: CASSFTGRNQPQHF. Written as DNA, the CDR3 is TGTGCCAGCAGTTTTACAGGGCGCAATCAGCCCCAGCATTTT. This rearrangement joins TRBV28 to TRBJ1-5; D is perhaps TRBD1 (6 bases). This CDR3 region has 14 residues. Germline assignment: CDR1 MDHEN and CDR2 SYDVKM. The germline V and J ends were trimmed by 3 bases and 2 bases, with 8 bases remaining between them.

This CDR3 reads CASSQLIDSLGSYEQYF. CDR3 DNA: TGCGCCAGCAGCCAACTCATCGACAGCTTAGGGTCCTACGAGCAGTACTTC. V is TRBV4-3 and J is TRBJ2-7; D might be TRBD1 (5 bases). The germline V gene encodes CDR1 LGHNA and CDR2 YSLEER. Trimming cost V 2 bases and J 1 base, with 18 bases left between them. This CDR3 is built from 17 residues.

This chain links TRBV5-8 with TRBJ1-2; TRBD1 is a possible D gene (5 bases). Trimming left V 4 bases short and J 2 bases short, with 9 bases between. From germline, CDR1 is SGHTS and CDR2 YDEGEE. CDR3 length: 13 amino acids. CDR3 protein: CASSHQGNYGYTF. The CDR3, as DNA: TGTGCCAGCAGCCACCAGGGAAACTATGGCTACACCTTC.

This chain joins TRBV19 and TRBJ1-3, with no clear D. Germline V gene lookup returns CDR1 LNHDA and CDR2 SQIVND (reference sequence). The CDR3 is made up of 16 amino acids. The ends were cut back, 5 bases at V and 4 bases at J, with 18 bases in the middle. CDR3 loop: CASSLRETLMGNTIYF. As DNA, the CDR3 is TGTGCCAGTAGTCTACGGGAGACCCTGATGGGAAACACCATATATTTT.

This rearrangement joins TRBV6-2 or TRBV6-3 to TRBJ2-1, with TRBD2 identical over 7 bases. The length of the CDR3 is 19 residues. Per germline, CDR1 MNHEY and CDR2 SVGEGT. The V segment lost 2 bases and the J segment 7 bases; nucleotides outside the gene matches: 20. The chain's CDR3 is CASSYPSSHWRGMGNEQFF. CDR3 DNA sequence: TGTGCCAGCAGTTACCCTAGTTCCCATTGGCGGGGGATGGGGAATGAGCAGTTCTTC.

The chain links TRBV9 to TRBJ2-1, with 8 bases identical to TRBD2. The CDR3 is 19 amino acids. V dropped 6 bases and J dropped 5; count of bases not matched to a gene: 22. Germline V lookup: CDR1 SGDLS, CDR2 YYNGEE. The CDR3 bases are TGTGCCAGCACCATCCAGAGGCCCCGCAGCGGGAGCTCGGACAATGAGCAGTTCTTC. This encodes CASTIQRPRSGSSDNEQFF.

The chain employs TRBV5-1 and TRBJ1-4; maybe TRBD1 (5 bases). V was shortened by 3 bases and J by 6 bases, with 15 bases between the two germline ends. The germline V gene encodes CDR1 SGHRS and CDR2 YFSETQ. CDR3 size: 15 residues. The CDR3 region has the DNA TGCGCCAGCAGCTCCCAGGGAACACAGGATGAAAAACTGTTTTTT. Translation gives CASSSQGTQDEKLFF.

The chain recombines TRBV2 with TRBJ1-1, with D maybe TRBD1 (5 bases). Trimming left V 3 bases short and J 0 bases short, with 11 bases between. CDR1 and CDR2 (germline): SNHLY, FYNNEI. This CDR3 region has 15 residues. CDR3 in amino acids: CASSEGGLVNTEAFF. The CDR3, as DNA: TGTGCCAGCAGTGAGGGGGGTTTAGTGAACACTGAAGCTTTCTTT.

The rearrangement links TRBV18 to TRBJ2-3; 10 bases line up with TRBD2. The germline V gene encodes CDR1 KGHSH and CDR2 LQKENI. V was pared by 3 bases and J by 1 base, with 4 bases of the junction left unmatched. This CDR3 contains 16 residues. The CDR3 coding sequence is TGTGCCAGCTCACCGACTAGCGGGTTTGGCACAGATACGCAGTATTTT. It translates to CASSPTSGFGTDTQYF.

This chain connects TRBV19 to TRBJ2-5; D is perhaps TRBD2 (6 bases). The CDR3 contains 14 residues. With 6 bases removed from V and 7 bases from J, the gap between germline ends came to 18 bases. CDR1 and CDR2 from the germline V gene are LNHDA and SQIVND (reference sequence). CDR3: CASREGPRLGTQYF. The DNA for the CDR3 is TGTGCCAGTAGGGAGGGACCTAGATTGGGGACCCAGTACTTC.

V usage is TRBV6-5 and J usage is TRBJ2-2, with TRBD1 identical over 8 bases. Unmatched junction bases numbered 3, after V lost 3 bases and J lost 3 bases. This CDR3 has 15 residues. Germline CDR1 and CDR2: MNHEY and SVGAGI. The CDR3 region has the DNA TGTGCCAGCAGTTATCGACAGGGGTACACCGGGGAGCTGTTTTTT. This translates into CASSYRQGYTGELFF.

The chain is built from TRBV7-2 and TRBJ2-7; 8 nucleotides match TRBD2. Germline V gene data show CDR1 as SGHTA and CDR2 as FQGNSA. The CDR3 totals 16 residues. J gave up 1 base and V 5 bases, and 10 bases lay outside the gene matches. The DNA of the CDR3 is TGTGCCAGCAGCCAATGGCCTTTAGCGGGGTCCTACGAGCAGTACTTC. This translates into CASSQWPLAGSYEQYF.

This clone was counted once. The rearrangement joins TRBV7-8 to TRBJ1-5; no definite D call. The CDR3 is made up of 16 amino acids. Trimming removed 1 base from V and 0 bases from J, with 10 bases in between. The V gene's germline CDR1 is SGHVS and CDR2 FQNEAQ. The CDR3: CASSLGGGVSNQPQHF. As DNA, the CDR3 is TGTGCCAGCAGCTTAGGAGGCGGGGTTAGCAATCAGCCCCAGCATTTT. Based on the CDR3 plus reference TRBV7-8 and TRBJ1-5, the full variable domain is GAGVSQSPRYKVAKRGQDVALRCDPISGHVSLFWYQQALGQGPEFLTYFQNEAQLDKSGLPSDRFFAERPEGSVSTLKIQRTQQEDSAVYLCASSLGGGVSNQPQHFGDGTRLSIL.

The chain is built from TRBV6-5 and TRBJ1-1; TRBD1 might be the D (5 bases). The CDR3 is 14 residues long. Looked up from germline, CDR1 is MNHEY and CDR2 is SVGAGI. The V and J ends lost 7 bases and 3 bases respectively, with 15 bases between them. CDR3 sequence reads: CASTQQVGYTEAFF. Written as DNA, the CDR3 is TGTGCCAGCACCCAACAGGTCGGTTACACTGAAGCTTTCTTT.

This clone turned up a few times. This chain links TRBV28 with TRBJ1-5; D remains unclear. The CDR3 extends over 15 amino acids. CDR1 and CDR2 (germline): MDHEN, SYDVKM. With 1 base removed from V and 4 bases from J, the gap between germline ends came to 11 bases. The CDR3 region has the DNA TGTGCCAGCAGTTTATCCCTGGCAGGAAATCAGCCCCAGCATTTT. Its protein product is CASSLSLAGNQPQHF. Drawing the rest from reference TRBV28 and TRBJ1-5, the complete variable domain is DVKVTQSSRYLVKRTGEKVFLECVQDMDHENMFWYRQDPGLGLRLIYFSYDVKMKEKGDIPEGYSVSREKKERFSLILESASTNQTSMYLCASSLSLAGNQPQHFGDGTRLSIL.

This chain uses TRBV28 with TRBJ1-6; 7 nucleotides match TRBD1. V was clipped by 6 bases and J by 4 bases; unmatched bases: 6. CDR3 length: 15 residues. Germline V CDR1 and CDR2: MDHEN, SYDVKM. CDR3 DNA sequence: TGTGCCAGCAGAAGGACAGGACAATATAATTCACCCCTCCACTTT. Protein sequence: CASRRTGQYNSPLHF.

The rearrangement links TRBV15 to TRBJ2-1; no firm D call. Germline lookup yields CDR1 LNHNV and CDR2 YYDKDF (reference sequence). The CDR3 sequence is 12 residues long. Trimming took off 0 bases at V and 8 bases at J, with 5 bases between the two ends. In nucleotides, the CDR3 is TGTGCCACCAGCAGAGATCAGGATGAGCAGTTCTTC. This encodes CATSRDQDEQFF.

The CDR3 sequence is CASSSNLGHIEEKLFF. CDR3 nucleotide sequence: TGTGCCAGCAGCTCCAACCTAGGCCATATCGAGGAAAAACTGTTTTTT. V is TRBV7-9 and J is TRBJ1-4, with D hard to call. The germline V and J ends were trimmed by 4 bases and 8 bases, with 20 bases remaining between them. CDR3 length: 16 amino acids. Germline V gene data show CDR1 as SEHNR and CDR2 as FQNEAQ (reference sequence).

V usage is TRBV28 and J usage is TRBJ1-6; no clear D gene. Trimming cost V 6 bases and J 0 bases, with 15 bases left between them. This CDR3 spans 17 amino acids. Looked up from germline, CDR1 is MDHEN and CDR2 is SYDVKM. CDR3 sequence: CASRLGPQRSYNSPLHF. The CDR3 DNA reads as TGTGCCAGCAGGCTTGGTCCCCAGCGCTCCTATAATTCACCCCTCCACTTT.

The CDR3 sequence: CASSAHRENTEAFF. The CDR3 region has the DNA TGTGCCAGCAGCGCGCACAGGGAGAACACTGAAGCTTTCTTT. The gene calls are TRBV7-9 and TRBJ1-1; tentatively, D is TRBD1 (6 bases). Germline V CDR1 and CDR2: SEHNR, FQNEAQ (reference sequence). The V and J ends lost 5 bases and 1 base respectively, with 11 bases between them. The CDR3 totals 14 residues. The variable domain in full, completed from reference TRBV7-9 and TRBJ1-1, reads DTGVSQNPRHKITKRGQNVTFRCDPISEHNRLYWYRQTLGQGPEFLTYFQNEAQLEKSRLLSDRFSAERPKGSFSTLEIQRTEQGDSAMYLCASSAHRENTEAFFGQGTRLTVV.

CDR3 in amino acids: CATSVSSGRESGTDTQYF. The CDR3 DNA reads as TGTGCCACCAGTGTATCTAGCGGGAGGGAATCGGGCACAGATACGCAGTATTTT. The chain links TRBV24-1 to TRBJ2-3; 12 bases are shared with TRBD2. The V gene end was trimmed by 5 bases and the J gene end by 1 base; junction bases not matched to a gene: 9. Germline V gene data show CDR1 as KGHDR and CDR2 as SFDVKD. The CDR3 covers 18 residues.

This clone occurred a few times. This chain links TRBV6-4 with TRBJ2-3, with TRBD1 matching over 8 bases. Per the germline V gene, CDR1 is MRHNA and CDR2 is SNTAGT. Trimming took 6 bases from V and 4 from J; bases not matched to a gene: 6. The CDR3 sequence is 14 residues long. As DNA, the CDR3 is TGTGCCAGCAGAAAGGACAGGGTTTCAGATACGCAGTATTTT. As protein: CASRKDRVSDTQYF.

The chain has TRBV6-5 and TRBJ2-7, with 7 bases fitting TRBD1. V shed 6 bases, J shed 6 bases, and the junction held 11 bases outside the gene matches. Germline CDR1 and CDR2: MNHEY and SVGAGI. The CDR3 covers 14 residues. This CDR3 is CASRNPGQPFEQYF. CDR3 nucleotide sequence: TGTGCCAGCAGGAACCCGGGACAGCCTTTCGAGCAGTACTTC.

This clone was counted between two and nine times. The chain carries TRBV28 and TRBJ1-6, with 7 bases aligning to TRBD1. There are 14 residues in the CDR3. Germline trimming cut 6 bases from V and 3 bases from J; bases unmatched to any gene: 2. Germline loops: CDR1 MDHEN, CDR2 SYDVKM. CDR3 protein: CASSPGGYNSPLHF. The CDR3 nucleotides are TGTGCCAGCAGCCCAGGGGGCTATAATTCACCCCTCCACTTT.

This sequence joins TRBV18 and TRBJ1-1; D is ambiguous. Germline V gene data show CDR1 as KGHSH and CDR2 as LQKENI. V lost 3 bases and J 2 bases, leaving 4 bases between the germline ends. CDR3 length equals 12 residues. The CDR3 nucleotides read TGTGCCAGCTCACCGACTAACACTGAAGCTTTCTTT. Amino acids: CASSPTNTEAFF.

The chain employs TRBV15 and TRBJ2-3, with D unresolved. The CDR3 has 12 amino acids. V shed 5 bases and J shed 6 bases, with 9 bases lying between them. Germline V CDR1 and CDR2: LNHNV, YYDKDF (reference sequence). The CDR3 sequence: CATSQRSDTQYF. For the CDR3, the DNA is TGTGCCACCAGCCAGAGGTCGGATACGCAGTATTTT. Drawing the rest from reference TRBV15 and TRBJ2-3, the complete variable domain is DAMVIQNPRYQVTQFGKPVTLSCSQTLNHNVMYWYQQKSSQAPKLLFHYYDKDFNNEADTPDNFQSRRPNTSFCFLDIRSPGLGDTAMYLCATSQRSDTQYFGPGTRLTVL.